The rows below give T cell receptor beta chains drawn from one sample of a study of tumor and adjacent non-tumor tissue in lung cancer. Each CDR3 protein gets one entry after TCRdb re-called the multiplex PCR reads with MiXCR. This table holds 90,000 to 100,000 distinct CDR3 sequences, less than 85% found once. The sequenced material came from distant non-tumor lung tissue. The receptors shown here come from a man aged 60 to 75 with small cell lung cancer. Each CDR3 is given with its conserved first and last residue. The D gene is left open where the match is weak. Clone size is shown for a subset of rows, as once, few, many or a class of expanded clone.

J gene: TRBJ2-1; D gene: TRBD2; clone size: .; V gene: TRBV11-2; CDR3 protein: CASSSRPTGPLAGGGNEQFF; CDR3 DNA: TGTGCCAGCAGCTCCCGACCTACTGGACCTCTAGCGGGAGGGGGGAATGAACAGTTCTTC
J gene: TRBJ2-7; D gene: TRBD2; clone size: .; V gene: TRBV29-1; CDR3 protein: CSAAGGSAYYEQYF; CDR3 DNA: TGCAGCGCCGCTGGCGGGAGCGCCTACTACGAGCAGTACTTC
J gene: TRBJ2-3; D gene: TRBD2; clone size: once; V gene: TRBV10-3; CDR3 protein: CAITRTSSTDIQYF; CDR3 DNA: TGTGCCATCACTAGGACTAGCAGTACAGATATACAGTATTTT
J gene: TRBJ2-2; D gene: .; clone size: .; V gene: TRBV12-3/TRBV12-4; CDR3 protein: CATVGGWSTNTRELFF; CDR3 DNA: TGTGCCACCGTGGGTGGGTGGTCGACGAACACCAGGGAGCTGTTTTTT
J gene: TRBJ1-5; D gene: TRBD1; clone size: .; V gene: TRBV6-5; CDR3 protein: CAGRRRGQAQPQHF; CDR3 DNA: TGTGCCGGCAGGCGGAGAGGACAGGCTCAGCCCCAGCATTTT
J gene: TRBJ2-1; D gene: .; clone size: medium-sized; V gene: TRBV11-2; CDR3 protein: CASSLGFYEQFF; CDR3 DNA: TGTGCCAGCAGCTTGGGTTTCTATGAGCAGTTCTTC
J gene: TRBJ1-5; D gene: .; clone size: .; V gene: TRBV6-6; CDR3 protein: CANSFGSLQPQHF; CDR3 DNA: TGTGCCAACAGTTTTGGGTCCCTACAGCCCCAGCATTTT
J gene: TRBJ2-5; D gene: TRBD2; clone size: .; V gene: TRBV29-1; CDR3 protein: CSAAMGGLAVGDQETQYF; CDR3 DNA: TGCAGCGCCGCGATGGGGGGACTAGCAGTAGGAGACCAAGAGACCCAGTACTTC
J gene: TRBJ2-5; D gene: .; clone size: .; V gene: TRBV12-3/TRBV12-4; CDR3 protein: CASGIGTQYF; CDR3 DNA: TGTGCCAGCGGTATAGGGACCCAGTACTTC
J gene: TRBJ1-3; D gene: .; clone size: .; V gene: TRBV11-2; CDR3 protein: CASSLRGGVGNTMYF; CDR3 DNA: TGTGCCAGCAGCTTAAGGGGGGGCGTTGGAAACACCATGTATTTT
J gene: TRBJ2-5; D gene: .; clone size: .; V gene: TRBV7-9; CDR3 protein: CVSSPPRGRVAETQYF; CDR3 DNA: TGTGTCAGCAGCCCACCCCGGGGCAGGGTGGCGGAGACCCAATACTTC
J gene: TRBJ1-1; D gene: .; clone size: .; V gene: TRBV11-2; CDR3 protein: CISSLGFPAFF; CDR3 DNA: TGTATCAGCAGCTTAGGTTTCCCGGCTTTCTTT
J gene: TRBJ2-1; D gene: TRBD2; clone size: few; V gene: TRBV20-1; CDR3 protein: CSVSGLAGDEQFF; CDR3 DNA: TGCAGTGTTAGCGGGCTAGCGGGAGATGAGCAGTTCTTC
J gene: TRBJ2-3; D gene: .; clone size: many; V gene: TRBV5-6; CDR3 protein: CASSNGPSSPDTQYF; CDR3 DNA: TGTGCCAGCAGCAACGGGCCCTCTTCCCCCGATACGCAGTATTTT
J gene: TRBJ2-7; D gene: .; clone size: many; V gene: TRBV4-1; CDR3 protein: CASSQGGAAGYEQYF; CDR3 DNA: TGCGCCAGCAGCCAAGGGGGTGCGGCGGGGTACGAGCAGTACTTC
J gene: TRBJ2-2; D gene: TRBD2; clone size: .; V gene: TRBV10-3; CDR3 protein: CAISERSGLAGVGELFF; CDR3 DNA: TGTGCCATCAGTGAAAGATCAGGACTAGCGGGAGTCGGGGAGCTGTTTTTT
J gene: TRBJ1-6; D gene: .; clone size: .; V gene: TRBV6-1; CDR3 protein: CASSDRGDHNSHLHF; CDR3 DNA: TGTGCCAGCAGTGACAGGGGTGACCATAATTCACACCTCCACTTT
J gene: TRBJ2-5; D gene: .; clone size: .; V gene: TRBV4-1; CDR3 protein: CASSRGRSQEIQYF; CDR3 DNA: TGCGCCAGCAGCCGTGGGCGTTCACAAGAGATCCAGTACTTC
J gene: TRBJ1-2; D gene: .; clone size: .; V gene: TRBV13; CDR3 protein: CVSSAEKKLYGYTF; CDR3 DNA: TGTGTCAGCAGCGCAGAGAAAAAACTCTATGGCTACACCTTC
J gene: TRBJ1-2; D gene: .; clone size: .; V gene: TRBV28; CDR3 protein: CASSAGRGYSYTF; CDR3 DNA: TGTGCCAGCAGCGCGGGACGGGGCTATAGCTACACCTTC
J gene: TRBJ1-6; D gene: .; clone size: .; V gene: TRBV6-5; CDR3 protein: CASSRYWGSPPHF; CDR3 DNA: TGTGCCAGCAGTCGTTATTGGGGTTCACCCCCCCACTTT
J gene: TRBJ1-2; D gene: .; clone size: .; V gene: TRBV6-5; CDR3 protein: CASTPVTGTGNYNYTF; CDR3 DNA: TGTGCTAGCACCCCCGTCACAGGGACGGGGAACTATAACTACACCTTC
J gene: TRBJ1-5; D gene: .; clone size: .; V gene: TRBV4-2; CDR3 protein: CASSRSWCGNQPLHF; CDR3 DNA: TGTGCCAGCAGCCGTAGTTGGTGTGGCAATCAGCCACTGCATTTT
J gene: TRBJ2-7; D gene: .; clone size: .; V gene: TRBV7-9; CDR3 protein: CASSLGPSLSYEQYF; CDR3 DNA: TGTGCCAGCAGCTTAGGTCCTAGCCTCTCCTACGAGCAGTACTTC
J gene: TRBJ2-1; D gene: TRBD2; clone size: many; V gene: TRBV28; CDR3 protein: CASSSGTNSYNEQFF; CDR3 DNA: TGTGCCAGCAGTTCCGGGACTAACTCCTACAATGAGCAGTTCTTC
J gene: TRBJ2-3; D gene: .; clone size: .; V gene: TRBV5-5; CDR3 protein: CASSLIRASSIDTQYF; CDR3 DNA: TGTGCCAGCAGCTTGATTCGTGCTTCGAGCATAGATACGCAGTATTTT
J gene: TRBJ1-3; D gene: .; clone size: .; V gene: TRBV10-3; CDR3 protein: CAISGGPSSGNTTYF; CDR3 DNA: TGTGCCATTAGCGGGGGACCCAGCTCTGGAAACACCACATATTTT
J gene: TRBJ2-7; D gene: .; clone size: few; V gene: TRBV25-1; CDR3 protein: CASSGSYEQYF; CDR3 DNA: TGTGCCAGCAGCGGGTCCTACGAGCAGTACTTC
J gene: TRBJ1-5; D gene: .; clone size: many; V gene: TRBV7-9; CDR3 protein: CASSLGGSQPQHF; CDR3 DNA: TGTGCCAGCAGCTTAGGTGGTTCTCAGCCCCAGCATTTT
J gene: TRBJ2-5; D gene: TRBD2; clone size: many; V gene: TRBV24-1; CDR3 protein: CATSDSRRGAVETQYF; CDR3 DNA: TGTGCCACCAGTGATTCCAGGCGGGGGGCCGTAGAGACCCAGTACTTC
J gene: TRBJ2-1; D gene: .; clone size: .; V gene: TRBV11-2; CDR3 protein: CASSPLGNEQFF; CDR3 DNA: TGTGCCAGCAGTCCTTTAGGAAATGAGCAGTTCTTC
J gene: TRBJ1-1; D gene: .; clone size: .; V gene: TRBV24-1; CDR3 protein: CATSKGRGAEAFF; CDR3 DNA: TGTGCCACCAGTAAGGGACGGGGCGCTGAAGCTTTCTTT
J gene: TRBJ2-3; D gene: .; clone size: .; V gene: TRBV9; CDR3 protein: CASSGSPTEWSDTQYF; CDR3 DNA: TGTGCCAGCAGCGGCTCCCCGACAGAGTGGTCGGATACGCAGTATTTT
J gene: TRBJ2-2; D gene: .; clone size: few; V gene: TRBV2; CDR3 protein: CASSEILAGELFF; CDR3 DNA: TGTGCCAGCAGTGAAATCTTGGCCGGGGAGCTGTTTTTT
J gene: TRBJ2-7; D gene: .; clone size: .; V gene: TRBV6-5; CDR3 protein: CASSYGYGAYWQYF; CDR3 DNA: TGTGCCAGCAGTTACGGGTACGGGGCCTACTGGCAGTACTTC
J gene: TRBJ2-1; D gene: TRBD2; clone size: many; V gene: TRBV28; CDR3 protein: CASSPSGRAPYWFF; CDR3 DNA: TGTGCCAGCAGTCCTAGCGGGAGAGCCCCGTATTGGTTCTTC
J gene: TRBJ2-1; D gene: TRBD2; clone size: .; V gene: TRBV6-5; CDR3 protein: CPSSYLVWGLADNEQFF; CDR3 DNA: TGTCCCAGCAGTTACTTGGTCTGGGGACTAGCGGACAATGAGCAGTTCTTC
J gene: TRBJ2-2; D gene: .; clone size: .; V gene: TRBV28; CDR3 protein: CASHSGFLNTGELSF; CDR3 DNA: TGTGCCAGCCATTCCGGGTTTTTGAACACCGGGGAGCTGTCTTTT
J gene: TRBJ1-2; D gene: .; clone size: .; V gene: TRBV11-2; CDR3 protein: CASDDRHNYGYTF; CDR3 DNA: TGTGCTAGCGACGACAGGCATAACTATGGCTACACCTTC
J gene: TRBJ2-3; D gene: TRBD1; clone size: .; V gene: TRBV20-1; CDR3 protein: CSVPRDRSTDTQYF; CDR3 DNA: TGCAGTGTTCCACGGGACAGATCCACAGATACGCAGTATTTT
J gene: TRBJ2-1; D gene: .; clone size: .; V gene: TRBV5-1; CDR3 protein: CASSLGGVGYNEQFF; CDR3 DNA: TGCGCCAGCAGCTTAGGAGGTGTGGGGTACAATGAGCAGTTCTTC
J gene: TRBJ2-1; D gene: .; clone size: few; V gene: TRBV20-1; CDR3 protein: CGARDGVLSSYNEQFF; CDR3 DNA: TGCGGTGCTAGAGATGGGGTTTTAAGCTCCTACAATGAGCAGTTCTTC